This T cell receptor (beta chain) comes out of a study of blood T cell repertoires in COVID-19. About the study: PBMCs, B-cell-depleted T cells, or T cells were the source of the cDNA or gDNA that made up the material.

This CDR3 region has 13 residues. Germline lookup yields CDR1 SGHNT and CDR2 YENEEA. Trimming took 3 bases from V and 7 from J; bases not matched to a gene: 3. Method: immunoSEQ multiplex PCR; TCRdb's copy keeps in-frame clones and lacks some. This sample carries approximately 90,000 clones, roughly 89% of them seen once, and the ten largest clones take roughly 5%. The sequence was collected from a man in his 60s with COVID-19, enrolled during active disease. Sample: peripheral blood. The chain joins TRBV11-3 to TRBJ2-1; TRBD2 matches at 7 bases. For the CDR3, the DNA is TGTGCCAGCAGCTTTGGCGGGAGAAATGAGCAGTTCTTC. This sequence encodes CASSFGGRNEQFF.